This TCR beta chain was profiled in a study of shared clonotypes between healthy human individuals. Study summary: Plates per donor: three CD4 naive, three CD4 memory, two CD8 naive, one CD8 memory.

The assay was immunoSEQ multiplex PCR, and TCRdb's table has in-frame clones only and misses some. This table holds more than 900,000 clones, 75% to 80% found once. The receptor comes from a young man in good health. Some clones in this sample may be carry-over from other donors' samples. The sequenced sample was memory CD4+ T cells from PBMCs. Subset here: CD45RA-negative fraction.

The CDR3 nucleotides read TGTGCCAGTAGACCCTCGGGACGGTTCAATCAGCCCCAGCATTTT. Translating it yields CASRPSGRFNQPQHF. The rearrangement joins TRBV19 to TRBJ1-5; D might be TRBD1 (5 bases). V dropped 6 bases and J dropped 3 bases, with 15 bases sitting between them. This CDR3 has 15 residues. CDR1 is LNHDA, CDR2 SQIVND, per germline (reference sequence).